The TCR beta chain described here comes from a study of cytomegalovirus exposure and HLA in healthy donors. Study conclusions and caveats: A missense variant in DCLRE1C was later tied to TCR beta V- and J-gene trimming. A later analysis showed that HLA-associated TCR beta chains had undergone more clonal expansion than equally common others.

About this clone: As yet, its antigen is unknown.

The V end was cut by 6 bases, the J end by 7 bases, with 11 bases between. The CDR3 sequence is 12 residues long. Germline CDR1 reads WNHNN; CDR2 reads SYGVQD (reference sequence). The PCR used 60 Vbeta and 13 Jbeta primers. Only in-frame clones appear in the TCRdb table, and some are missing; sequencing was by immunoSEQ multiplex PCR. Here the sample spans just over 95,000 clones, around 84% being singletons. V and J are TRBV10-1 and TRBJ2-3, with D maybe TRBD2 (5 bases). The sample consisted of PBMCs. This receptor was taken from a woman aged 40 to 55 in good health and CMV-seropositive. The CDR3 reads CASSRSGNTQYF. The CDR3 region has the DNA TGCGCCAGCAGCCGGTCGGGGAATACGCAGTATTTT.